This T cell receptor (beta chain) originates from a study of T-cell reconstitution after alpha-beta-depleted transplantation in children. This CDR3 region has 16 residues. V was trimmed by 0 bases and J by 2 bases, leaving 10 bases between them. Germline CDR1 is SEHNR and CDR2 is FQNEAQ (reference sequence). Findings of the study overall: Elevated TCRbeta diversity at day 60 was traced, in some patients, to surviving recipient T cells and thymic progenitors. The origin of alpha-beta T cells about two months after transplant was reportedly several hundred expanded graft clones. Among T cells one year after transplant, newly produced cells accounted for most counts and diversity.

On this clonotype itself: No antigen is known for it.

The TCRbeta library was prepared with unique molecular identifiers. A single record per CDR3 protein comes from TCRdb applying MiXCR to the PCR reads. Of around 440,000 distinct CDR3 sequences detected, roughly 15% appear once; the ten largest clones hold just under 30%. The TCR was taken from a boy under three years old who had a stem cell transplant for Wiskott-Aldrich syndrome, so the T cells may come from the graft donor. This chain connects TRBV7-9 to TRBJ2-2; the D is unclear. The sample was PBMCs, mostly from graft donor cells, taken 360 days after TCRalphabeta/CD19-depleted stem cell transplant. CDR3 sequence: CASSLAPRANTGELFF. The CDR3 bases are TGTGCCAGCAGCTTAGCGCCCCGGGCCAACACCGGGGAGCTGTTTTTT.